This TCR beta chain was observed in a study of shared clonotypes between healthy human individuals. Whole-study findings and limits: The study found lower generation probabilities in non-shared clonotypes than in those shared by all four donors.

The method was immunoSEQ multiplex PCR; TCRdb's version includes in-frame clones alone and lacks a portion of them. This sample has millions of clones, with over 85% found just once. Concerning this clone: The antigen is unknown.

CDR3 length equals 14 residues. Germline CDR1 is SGDLS and CDR2 is YYNGEE. V was cut by 0 bases and J by 3 bases, with 9 bases left in between. This TCR derives from a young man in good health. The chain has TRBV9 and TRBJ1-2, with D possibly being TRBD1 (5 bases). The sequencing input was naive CD4+ T cells sorted from blood. Documented subset: CD45RA+ positively selected. CDR3 DNA: TGTGCCAGCAGCGTAGATATGGGGCACTATGGCTACACCTTC. Its protein is CASSVDMGHYGYTF.